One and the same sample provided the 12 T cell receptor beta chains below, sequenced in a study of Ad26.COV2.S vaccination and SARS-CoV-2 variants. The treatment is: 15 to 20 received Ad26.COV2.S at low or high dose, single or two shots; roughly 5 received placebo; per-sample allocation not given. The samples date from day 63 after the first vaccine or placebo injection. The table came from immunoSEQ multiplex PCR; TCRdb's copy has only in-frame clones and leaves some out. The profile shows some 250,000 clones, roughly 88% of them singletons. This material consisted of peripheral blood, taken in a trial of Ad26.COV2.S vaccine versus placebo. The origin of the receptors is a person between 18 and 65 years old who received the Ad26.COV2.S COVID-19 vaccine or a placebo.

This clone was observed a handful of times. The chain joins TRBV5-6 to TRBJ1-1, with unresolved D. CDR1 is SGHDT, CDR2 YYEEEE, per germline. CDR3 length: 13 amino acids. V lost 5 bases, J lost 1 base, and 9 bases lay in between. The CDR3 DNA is TGTGCCAGCAGAGATGACAAGAACACTGAAGCTTTCTTT. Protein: CASRDDKNTEAFF.

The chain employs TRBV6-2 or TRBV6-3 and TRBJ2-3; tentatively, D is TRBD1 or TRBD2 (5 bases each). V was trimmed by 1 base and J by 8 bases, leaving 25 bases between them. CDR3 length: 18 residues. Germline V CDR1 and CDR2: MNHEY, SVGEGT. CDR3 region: CASSYLQPGPARSGTQYF. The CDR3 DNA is TGTGCCAGCAGTTACTTACAACCGGGACCAGCCCGGTCAGGTACGCAGTATTTT.

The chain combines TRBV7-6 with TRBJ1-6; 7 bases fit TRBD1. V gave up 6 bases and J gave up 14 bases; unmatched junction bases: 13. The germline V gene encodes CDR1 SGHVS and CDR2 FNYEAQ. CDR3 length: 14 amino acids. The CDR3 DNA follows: TGTGCCAGCAGATCCGGACAGGCGGGTAAAGCCCTCCACTTT. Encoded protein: CASRSGQAGKALHF. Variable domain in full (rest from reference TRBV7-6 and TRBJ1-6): GAGVSQSPRYKVTKRGQDVALRCDPISGHVSLYWYRQALGQGPEFLTYFNYEAQQDKSGLPNDRFSAERPEGSISTLTIQRTEQRDSAMYRCASRSGQAGKALHFGNGTRLTVT.

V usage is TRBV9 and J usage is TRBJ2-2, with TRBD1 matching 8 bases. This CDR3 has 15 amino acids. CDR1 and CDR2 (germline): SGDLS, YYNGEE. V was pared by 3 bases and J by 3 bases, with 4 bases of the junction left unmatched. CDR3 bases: TGTGCCAGCAGCGACCCAGGGGGCCACACCGGGGAGCTGTTTTTT. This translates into CASSDPGGHTGELFF.

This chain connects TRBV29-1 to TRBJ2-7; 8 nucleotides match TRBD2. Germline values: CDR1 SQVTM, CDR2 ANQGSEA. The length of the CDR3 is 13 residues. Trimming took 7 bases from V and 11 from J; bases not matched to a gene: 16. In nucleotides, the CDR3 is TGCAGCGCACACCGAGGGAGCGGGAGCCCCGAGTACTTC. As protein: CSAHRGSGSPEYF.

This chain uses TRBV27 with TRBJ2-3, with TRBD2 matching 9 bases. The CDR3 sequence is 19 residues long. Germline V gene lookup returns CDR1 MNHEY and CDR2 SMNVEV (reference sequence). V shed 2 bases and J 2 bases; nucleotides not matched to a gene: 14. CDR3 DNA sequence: TGTGCCAGCAGTTTAAGTGGAGGGGGCGCGGGAGGGTACACAGATACGCAGTATTTT. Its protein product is CASSLSGGGAGGYTDTQYF.

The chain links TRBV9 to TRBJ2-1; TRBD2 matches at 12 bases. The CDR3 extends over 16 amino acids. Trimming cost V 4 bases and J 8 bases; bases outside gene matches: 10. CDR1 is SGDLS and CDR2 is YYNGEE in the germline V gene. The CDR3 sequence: CASSPRTSGALYEQFF. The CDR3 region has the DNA TGTGCCAGCAGCCCGAGGACTAGCGGGGCCTTGTATGAGCAGTTCTTC.

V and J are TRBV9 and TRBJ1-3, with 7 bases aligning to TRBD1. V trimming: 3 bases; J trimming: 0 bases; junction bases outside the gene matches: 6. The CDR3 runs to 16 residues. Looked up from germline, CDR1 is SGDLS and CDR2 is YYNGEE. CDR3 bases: TGTGCCAGCAGCGCTCGACAGGGAGGCTCTGGAAACACCATATATTTT. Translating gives CASSARQGGSGNTIYF. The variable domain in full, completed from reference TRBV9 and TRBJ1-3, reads DSGVTQTPKHLITATGQRVTLRCSPRSGDLSVYWYQQSLDQGLQFLIQYYNGEERAKGNILERFSAQQFPDLHSELNLSSLELGDSALYFCASSARQGGSGNTIYFGEGSWLTVV.

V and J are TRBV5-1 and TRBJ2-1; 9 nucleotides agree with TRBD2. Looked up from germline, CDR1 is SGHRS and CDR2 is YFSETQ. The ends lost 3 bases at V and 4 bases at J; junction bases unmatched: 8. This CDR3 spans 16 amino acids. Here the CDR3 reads CASSSMTSGEYNEQFF. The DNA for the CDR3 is TGCGCCAGCAGCTCGATGACTAGCGGAGAATACAATGAGCAGTTCTTC. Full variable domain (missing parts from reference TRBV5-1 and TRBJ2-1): KAGVTQTPRYLIKTRGQQVTLSCSPISGHRSVSWYQQTPGQGLQFLFEYFSETQRNKGNFPGRFSGRQFSNSRSEMNVSTLELGDSALYLCASSSMTSGEYNEQFFGPGTRLTVL.

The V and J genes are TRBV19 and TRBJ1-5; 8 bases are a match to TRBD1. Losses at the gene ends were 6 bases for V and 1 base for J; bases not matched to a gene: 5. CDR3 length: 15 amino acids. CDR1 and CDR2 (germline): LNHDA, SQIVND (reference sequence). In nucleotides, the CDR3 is TGTGCCAGTAGCCCCACAGGGGGAAGCAATCAGCCCCAGCATTTT. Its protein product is CASSPTGGSNQPQHF.

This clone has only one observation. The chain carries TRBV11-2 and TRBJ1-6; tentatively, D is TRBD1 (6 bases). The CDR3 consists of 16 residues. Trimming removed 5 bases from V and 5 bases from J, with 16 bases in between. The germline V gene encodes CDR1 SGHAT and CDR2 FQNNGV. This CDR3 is CASSPIGGENNSPLHF. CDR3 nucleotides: TGTGCCAGCAGCCCAATAGGGGGGGAAAATAATTCACCCCTCCACTTT.

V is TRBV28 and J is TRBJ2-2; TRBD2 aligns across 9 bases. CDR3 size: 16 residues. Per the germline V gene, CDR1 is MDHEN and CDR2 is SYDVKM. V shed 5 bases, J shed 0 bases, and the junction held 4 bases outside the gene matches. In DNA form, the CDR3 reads TGTGCCAGCAGTCTGGGGACTAGCCCGAACACCGGGGAGCTGTTTTTT. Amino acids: CASSLGTSPNTGELFF.